This T cell receptor beta chain was retrieved from a study of CD8 T cells in Susac syndrome (dated by TCRdb to about 2019). At the level of the whole study: Of the Susac syndrome patients who were sequenced, about 6 had clinically active disease and 8 or 9 were in clinical remission. At the time of blood withdrawal, Susac syndrome patients were either therapy-naive, taking corticosteroids (with some also receiving IVIg), or on IVIg alone. The study used repertoire sequencing to test whether antigen drove CD8+ T cell activation and differentiation in Susac syndrome.

CDR3 length: 14 amino acids, cysteine to phenylalanine. Only the CDR3 region is kept as DNA, spanning 42 bases read in frame from base 1. Relative to germline, V is missing 1 base and J is missing 5 bases, with 7 bases of the junction outside any gene match. CDR1 and CDR2 are read off the germline V gene (reference sequence) as DFQATT and SNEGSKA. Turning to this clonotype: This receptor's antigen is unknown. No much larger clonotype is one base removed from it; base qualities were not supplied.

Overall study results and their limits: The number of individuals in the TCR sequencing and HLA analysis was recognized as being relatively small. No clonal expansion was detected in the CD4+ T cell repertoire of Susac syndrome patients.

RNA was extracted using the RNeasy kit, and about 0.5 to 1 ug of the RNA was reverse transcribed with random hexamers. The immunoSEQ multiplex PCR assay, which covers 54 Vbeta and 13 Jbeta segments, was used to amplify TCR beta CDR3 regions. Bias from PCR amplification was corrected by using a synthetic template baseline for primer optimization and for computational correction. On the authors' methods: Reads were annotated to V, D and J genes according to IMGT and were analyzed with immunoSEQ Analyzer, with only productive sequences retained. Clonality was calculated as one minus the Shannon entropy normalized by log2 of the number of productive unique sequences. For each patient and control, public and private clones were evaluated among the 100 most prevalent clones. A clone was defined as Susac-specific if it was absent from the healthy and MS cohorts, from 1052 published viral clones and from other ImmuneACCESS disease sequences. The raw public reads went through TCRdb reprocessing: fastp at Q25, MiXCR clone calling, in-frame beta chains kept. Every CDR3 protein is listed once, alongside the most common genes and DNA of its rows. The V and J calls were determined by TCRdb, not by the authors. In all, the sample holds 210,000 or so distinct CDR3 sequences, and over 90% of those were seen once. The ten biggest clones cover around 0.15% of the sample.

High-throughput TCR beta sequencing profiled peripheral blood CD8+ and CD4+ T cells from healthy donors, Susac syndrome patients and multiple sclerosis patients. The Susac syndrome patients fulfilled recently defined diagnostic criteria for definite or probable disease. Bulk CD8+ and CD4+ T cells were purified by magnetic negative isolation, whereas CD8+ TEMRA cells were enriched by FACS. Blood was collected in EDTA tubes and processed within 24 hours, with PBMCs isolated through density gradient centrifugation. PBMCs destined for TCR sequencing were cryopreserved in liquid nitrogen and later thawed in a 37 °C water bath. The sorted or isolated CD4+, CD8+ and CD8+ TEMRA cells had a purity of 90% or higher.

The V gene is TRBV20-1 and the J gene is TRBJ2-5; 7 bases in the junction line up with TRBD2. Sequencing used CD4+ T cells from PBMCs. This clonotype was obtained from a human donor with Susac syndrome. The CDR3 protein is CSARVEAGFETQYF. The DNA is as follows: TGCAGTGCTAGAGTAGAAGCGGGGTTCGAGACCCAGTACTTC.